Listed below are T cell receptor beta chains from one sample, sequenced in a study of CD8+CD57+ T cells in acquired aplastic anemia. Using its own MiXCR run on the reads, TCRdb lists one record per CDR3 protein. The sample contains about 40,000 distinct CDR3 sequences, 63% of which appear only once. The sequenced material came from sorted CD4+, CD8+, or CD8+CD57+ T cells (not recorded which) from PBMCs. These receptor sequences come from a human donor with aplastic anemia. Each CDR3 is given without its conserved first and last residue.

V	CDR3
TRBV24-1	ATSDPQGGRETQY
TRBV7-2	ASSNRGGETQY
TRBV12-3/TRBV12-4	ASSFGVRTEAF
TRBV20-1	SARDSNTDTRY
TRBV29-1	SVGRDGYT
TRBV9	ASRQGAGGELF
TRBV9	ASSSMGGNNSPLH
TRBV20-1	SARLGTGDTDTQY
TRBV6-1	ASSEDGTGYQPQH
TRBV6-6	ASTAGTESYEQY
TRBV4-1	ASSQTPGQGYEQY
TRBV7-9	ASSLEMGRLETQY
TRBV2	ARSEGQVWNEKLF
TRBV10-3	AISGTGSYEQY
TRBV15	ATSRPGQGWGGYT
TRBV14	ASSQETGGFYEQY
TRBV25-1	ASSQGTGYGYT
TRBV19	ASTLTQY
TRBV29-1	SVEGKAANYGYT
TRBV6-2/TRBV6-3	ASSYQTSGGAHEQF
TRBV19	ASSKDRDGNSPLH
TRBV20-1	SASLSVNEKLF
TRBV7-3	ASGSPFGEQF